Presented here are 11 T cell receptor beta chains from one specimen sequenced in a study of cytomegalovirus exposure and HLA in healthy donors. The study ran its PCR with 60 Vbeta and 13 Jbeta primers. Profiling relied on immunoSEQ multiplex PCR, and the TCRdb table lists in-frame clones only, not all of them. Of 100,000 to 150,000 clones listed, 70% to 85% were seen once; the top ten hold more than 1.5%. The sample consisted of PBMCs. The receptors derive from a boy between 10 and 17 years old in good health and CMV-seronegative.

The chain links TRBV7-9 to TRBJ2-3, with 9 bases matching TRBD1. Trimming cost V 4 bases and J 6 bases; bases outside gene matches: 5. In germline, CDR1 is SEHNR, CDR2 FQNEAQ (reference sequence). CDR3 length equals 14 residues. The CDR3 sequence: CASSSGTGKDTQYF. DNA for the CDR3: TGTGCCAGCAGCTCCGGGACAGGGAAGGATACGCAGTATTTT.

This clone appeared a single time. The chain links TRBV18 to TRBJ1-2; TRBD1 agrees at 12 bases. V trimming: 5 bases; J trimming: 4 bases; junction bases outside the gene matches: 8. In germline, CDR1 is KGHSH, CDR2 LQKENI. The CDR3 is 16 amino acids. The CDR3 region is CASSAGTGGASYGYTF. CDR3 nucleotides: TGTGCCAGCTCAGCCGGGACAGGGGGCGCTAGCTATGGCTACACCTTC.

The DNA of the CDR3 is TGTGCCAGCAGCCCGAGCCAGGTCAACTATGGCTACACCTTC. Its protein is CASSPSQVNYGYTF. The chain has TRBV5-4 and TRBJ1-2, with no clear D. V was cut by 4 bases and J by 2 bases, with 12 bases left in between. The CDR3 extends over 14 amino acids. Per germline, CDR1 SGHNT and CDR2 YYREEE (reference sequence).

The V call is TRBV29-1, the J call TRBJ1-4, with D uncertain. The CDR3 loop spans 12 amino acids. Germline V gene data show CDR1 as SQVTM and CDR2 as ANQGSEA. Deletions cut 1 base from V and 8 bases from J, with 8 bases between. The DNA of the CDR3 is TGCAGCGTTGAAGGGAGGCACGAAAAACTGTTTTTT. This sequence encodes CSVEGRHEKLFF.

The V call is TRBV29-1, the J call TRBJ1-1; 7 bases agree with TRBD1. J was trimmed by 0 bases and V by 0 bases; bases with no gene match: 7. CDR3 size: 16 residues. CDR1 is SQVTM, CDR2 ANQGSEA, per germline. This CDR3 reads CSVEEGRGGMNTEAFF. CDR3 nucleotides: TGCAGCGTTGAAGAGGGGAGAGGGGGCATGAACACTGAAGCTTTCTTT.

The rearrangement uses TRBV4-3 and TRBJ2-1; a weak D match, TRBD2 (5 bases). Germline CDR1 and CDR2: LGHNA and YSLEER. This CDR3 contains 13 residues. V lost 8 bases and J 6 bases, leaving 14 bases between the germline ends. The CDR3, as DNA: TGCGCCAGCTCCAAGGAGGCCGTCAATGAGCAGTTCTTC. Encoded protein: CASSKEAVNEQFF.

This rearrangement joins TRBV19 to TRBJ1-6; 9 bases match TRBD1. V lost 5 bases, J lost 10 bases, and 12 bases stayed unmatched. CDR3 length equals 16 residues. From germline, CDR1 is LNHDA and CDR2 SQIVND (reference sequence). CDR3 amino acids: CASSVTGTGLGSPLHF. The CDR3 DNA reads as TGTGCCAGTAGTGTAACCGGGACAGGGCTGGGGTCACCCCTCCACTTT.

This chain links TRBV6-1 with TRBJ2-7, with 8 nucleotides matching TRBD1. The germline V gene encodes CDR1 MNHNS and CDR2 SASEGT. CDR3 size: 13 residues. V shed 6 bases, J shed 5 bases, and the junction held 6 bases outside the gene matches. CDR3 residues: CASSDRGSDEQYF. CDR3 sequence (DNA): TGTGCCAGCAGCGACAGGGGTAGCGACGAGCAGTACTTC.

The chain employs TRBV27 and TRBJ2-7; perhaps TRBD2 as D (6 bases). Germline lookup yields CDR1 MNHEY and CDR2 SMNVEV (reference sequence). The V end was cut by 2 bases, the J end by 2 bases, with 13 bases between. There are 15 residues in the CDR3. CDR3 in DNA: TGTGCCAGCAGTTTAAGGGCTAGCGCTACCTACGAGCAGTACTTC. Encoded protein: CASSLRASATYEQYF.

The chain has TRBV27 and TRBJ1-2; 7 bases are a match to TRBD1. The CDR3 length is 13 residues. The junction had 9 bases not matched to a gene; V was cut back by 6 bases and J by 8 bases. Germline V CDR1 and CDR2: MNHEY, SMNVEV (reference sequence). CDR3 DNA sequence: TGTGCCAGCAGAGGGCAGGGGGTAGGAGGCTACACCTTC. Protein: CASRGQGVGGYTF.

The sample holds one count of this clone. V is TRBV21-1 and J is TRBJ2-1; TRBD1 is taken as the D call from the table, unchecked against the DNA. TRBV21-1 is designated a pseudogene. CDR3 length: 13 amino acids. This chain's CDR3 is CASSKDGVREQFF. As DNA, the CDR3 is TGTGCCAGCAGCAAAGATGGCGTCAGGGAGCAGTTCTTC.